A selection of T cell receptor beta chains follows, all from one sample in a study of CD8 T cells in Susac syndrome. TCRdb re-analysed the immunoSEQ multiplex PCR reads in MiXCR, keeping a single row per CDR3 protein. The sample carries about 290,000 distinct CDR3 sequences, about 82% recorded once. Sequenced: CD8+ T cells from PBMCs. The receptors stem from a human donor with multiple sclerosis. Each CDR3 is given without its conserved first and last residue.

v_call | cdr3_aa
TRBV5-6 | ASSSEDRAPQETQY
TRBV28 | ASSLFGAPPSGANVLT
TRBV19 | ASSAGLVYEQF
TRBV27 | ASSTPSADTQY
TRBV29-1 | SVRTSGTRGGSYNEQF
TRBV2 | ASTMGQGAYEQY
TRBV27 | ASSLSPQGASYEQY
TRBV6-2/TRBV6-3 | ASSYSGESNTEAF
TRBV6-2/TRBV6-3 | ASSYAWGRTEAF
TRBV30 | AWIRGHGEAF
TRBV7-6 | ASSLTGHPNGQPQH
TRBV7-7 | ASSLLQGSSYEQY
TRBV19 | ASSMVENRAYNEQF
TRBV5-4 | ASSLNEGQSPYEQY
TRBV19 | ASSIGLAGRDTQY
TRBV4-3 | ASSLHGVYNEQF
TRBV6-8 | ASSYPAGELF
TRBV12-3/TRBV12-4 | ASRGLAEETGELF
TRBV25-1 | ASSDSGTAPYEQY
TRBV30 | AWSDMNTEAF
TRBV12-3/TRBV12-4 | ASSLVAESSGNTIY
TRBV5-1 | ASSFRYPGELF
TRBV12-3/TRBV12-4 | ASSFGRDYGYT
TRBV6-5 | ASSYPLAGTYNEQF
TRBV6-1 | ASSLTGREQH
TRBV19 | ASSWTGNMNTEAF
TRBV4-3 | ASSQRGLAGLAGANVLT
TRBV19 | ASSIGLEAYNEQF
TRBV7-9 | ASRTAGTDTQY